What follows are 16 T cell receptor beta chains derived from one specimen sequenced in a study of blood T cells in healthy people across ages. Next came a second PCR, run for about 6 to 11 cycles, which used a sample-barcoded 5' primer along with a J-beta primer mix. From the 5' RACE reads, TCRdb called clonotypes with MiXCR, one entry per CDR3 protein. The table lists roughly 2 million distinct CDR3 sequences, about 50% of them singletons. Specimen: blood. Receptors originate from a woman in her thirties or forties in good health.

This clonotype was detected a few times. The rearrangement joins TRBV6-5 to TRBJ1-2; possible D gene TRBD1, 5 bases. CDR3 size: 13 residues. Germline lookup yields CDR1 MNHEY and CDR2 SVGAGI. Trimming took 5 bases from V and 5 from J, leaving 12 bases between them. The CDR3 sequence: CASSPGHKYGYTF. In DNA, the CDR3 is TGTGCCAGCAGTCCAGGACATAAGTATGGCTACACCTTC.

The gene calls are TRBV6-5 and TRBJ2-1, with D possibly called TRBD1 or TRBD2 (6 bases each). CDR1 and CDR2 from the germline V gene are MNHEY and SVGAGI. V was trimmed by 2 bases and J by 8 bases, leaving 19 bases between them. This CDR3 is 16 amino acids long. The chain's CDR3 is CASSYEGTRGAHEQFF. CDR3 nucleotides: TGTGCCAGCAGTTACGAGGGGACGAGGGGGGCCCATGAGCAGTTCTTC.

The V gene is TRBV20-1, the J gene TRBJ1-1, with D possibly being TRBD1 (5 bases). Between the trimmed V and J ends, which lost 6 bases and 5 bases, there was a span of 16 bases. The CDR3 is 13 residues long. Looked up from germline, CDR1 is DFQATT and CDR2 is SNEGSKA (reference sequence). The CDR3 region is CSAAPGGLTEAFF. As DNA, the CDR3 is TGCAGTGCGGCACCCGGGGGGTTGACTGAAGCTTTCTTT.

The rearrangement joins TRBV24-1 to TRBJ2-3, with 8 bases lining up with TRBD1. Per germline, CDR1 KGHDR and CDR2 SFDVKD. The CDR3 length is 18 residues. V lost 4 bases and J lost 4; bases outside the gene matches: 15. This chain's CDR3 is CATSELTMTGDSADTQYF. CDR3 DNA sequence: TGTGCCACCAGTGAACTAACCATGACAGGGGATAGCGCAGATACGCAGTATTTT.

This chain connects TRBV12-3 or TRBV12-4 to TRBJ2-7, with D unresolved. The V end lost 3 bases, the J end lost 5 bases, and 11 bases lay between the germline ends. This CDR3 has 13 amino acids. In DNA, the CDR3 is TGTGCCAGCAGTTTGCACCCCGAGAACGAGCAGTACTTC. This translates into CASSLHPENEQYF.

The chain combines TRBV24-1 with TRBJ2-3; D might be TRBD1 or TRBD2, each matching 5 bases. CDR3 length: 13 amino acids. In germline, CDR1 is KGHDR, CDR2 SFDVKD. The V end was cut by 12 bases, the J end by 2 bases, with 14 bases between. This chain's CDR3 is CAAGTAPTDTQYF. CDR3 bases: TGTGCCGCTGGGACGGCTCCCACAGATACGCAGTATTTT.

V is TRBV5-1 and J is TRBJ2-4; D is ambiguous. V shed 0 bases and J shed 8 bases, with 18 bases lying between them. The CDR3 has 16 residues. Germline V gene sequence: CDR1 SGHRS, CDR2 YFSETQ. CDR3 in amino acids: CASSLGPRPSVDIQYF. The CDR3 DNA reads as TGCGCCAGCAGCTTGGGACCCCGGCCTTCTGTGGACATTCAGTACTTC.

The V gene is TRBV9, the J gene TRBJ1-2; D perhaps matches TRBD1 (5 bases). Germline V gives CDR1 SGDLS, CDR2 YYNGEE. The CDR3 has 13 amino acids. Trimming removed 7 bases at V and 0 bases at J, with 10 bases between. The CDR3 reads CASRDPTNYGYTF. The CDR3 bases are TGTGCCAGCCGGGACCCCACTAACTATGGCTACACCTTC. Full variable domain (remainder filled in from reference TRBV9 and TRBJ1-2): DSGVTQTPKHLITATGQRVTLRCSPRSGDLSVYWYQQSLDQGLQFLIQYYNGEERAKGNILERFSAQQFPDLHSELNLSSLELGDSALYFCASRDPTNYGYTFGSGTRLTVV.

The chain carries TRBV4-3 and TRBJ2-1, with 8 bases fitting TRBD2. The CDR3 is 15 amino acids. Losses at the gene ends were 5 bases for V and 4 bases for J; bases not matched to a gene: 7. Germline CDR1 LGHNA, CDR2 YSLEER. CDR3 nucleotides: TGCGCCAGCAGCAAGCGGGGGCCTGAGTACAATGAGCAGTTCTTC. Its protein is CASSKRGPEYNEQFF.

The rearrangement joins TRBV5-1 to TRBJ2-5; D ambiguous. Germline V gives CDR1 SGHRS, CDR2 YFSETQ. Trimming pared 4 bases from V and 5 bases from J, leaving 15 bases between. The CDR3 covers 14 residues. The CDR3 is CASSVEIGGETQYF. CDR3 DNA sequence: TGCGCCAGCAGCGTGGAGATTGGTGGGGAGACCCAGTACTTC.

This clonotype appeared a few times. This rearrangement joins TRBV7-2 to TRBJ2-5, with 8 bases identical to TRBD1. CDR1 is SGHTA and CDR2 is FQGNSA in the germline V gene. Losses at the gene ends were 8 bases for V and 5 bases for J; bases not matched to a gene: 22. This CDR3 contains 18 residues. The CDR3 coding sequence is TGTGCCAGCTCGAGGGTCGCGACAGGGGTCATTGGTGGGGAGACCCAGTACTTC. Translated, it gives CASSRVATGVIGGETQYF.

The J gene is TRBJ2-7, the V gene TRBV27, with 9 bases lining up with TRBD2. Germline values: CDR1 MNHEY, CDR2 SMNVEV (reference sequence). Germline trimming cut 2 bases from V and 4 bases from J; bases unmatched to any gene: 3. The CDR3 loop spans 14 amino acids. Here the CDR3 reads CASSLASGIYEQYF. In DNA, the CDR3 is TGTGCCAGCAGTTTAGCTAGCGGGATTTACGAGCAGTACTTC.

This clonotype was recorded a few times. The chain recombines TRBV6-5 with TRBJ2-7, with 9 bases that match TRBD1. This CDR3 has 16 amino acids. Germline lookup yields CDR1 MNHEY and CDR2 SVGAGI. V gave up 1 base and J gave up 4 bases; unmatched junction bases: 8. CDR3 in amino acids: CASSYWGQGKRYEQYF. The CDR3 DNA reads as TGTGCCAGCAGTTACTGGGGACAGGGTAAACGATACGAGCAGTACTTC.

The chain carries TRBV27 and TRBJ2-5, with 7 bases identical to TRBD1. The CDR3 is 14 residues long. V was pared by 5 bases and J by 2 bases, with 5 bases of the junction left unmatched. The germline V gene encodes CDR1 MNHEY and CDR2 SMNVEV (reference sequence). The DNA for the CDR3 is TGTGCCAGCAGTCAGACAGGGTTACAAGAGACCCAGTACTTC. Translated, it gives CASSQTGLQETQYF.

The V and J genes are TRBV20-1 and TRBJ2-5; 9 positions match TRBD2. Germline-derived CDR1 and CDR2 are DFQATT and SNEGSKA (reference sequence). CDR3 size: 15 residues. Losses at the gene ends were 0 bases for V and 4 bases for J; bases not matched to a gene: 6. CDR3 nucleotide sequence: TGCAGTGCTAGAGAGCCTAGCGGGGCACGAGAGACCCAGTACTTC. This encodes CSAREPSGARETQYF.

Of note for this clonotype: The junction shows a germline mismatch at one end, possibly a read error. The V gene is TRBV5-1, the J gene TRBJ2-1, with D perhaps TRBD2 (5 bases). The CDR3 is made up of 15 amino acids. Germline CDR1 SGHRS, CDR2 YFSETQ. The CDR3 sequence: CASSLGETPYNGQFF. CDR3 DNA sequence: TGCGCCAGCAGCTTGGGGGAGACACCTTACAATGGGCAGTTCTTC. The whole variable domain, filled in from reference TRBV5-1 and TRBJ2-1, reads KAGVTQTPRYLIKTRGQQVTLSCSPISGHRSVSWYQQTPGQGLQFLFEYFSETQRNKGNFPGRFSGRQFSNSRSEMNVSTLELGDSALYLCASSLGETPYNGQFFGPGTRLTVL.